The clone carrying this TCR beta chain was picked up a small number of times. The entry originates in a study of T-cell memory formation after mild COVID-19. One entry per CDR3 protein results from TCRdb running MiXCR on the 5' RACE reads. The sample holds roughly 140,000 distinct CDR3 sequences, 11% to 15% seen once. The V and J ends lost 0 bases and 5 bases respectively, with 10 bases between them. The CDR3 runs to 14 residues. From germline, CDR1 is LGHDT and CDR2 YNNKEL (reference sequence). This TCR derives from an adult woman who had mild COVID-19 (a few samples of this study predate the infection). Cell type and time point are not known. The chain has TRBV3-1 and TRBJ1-2; no clear D. The sample taken for sequencing was PBMCs or a T cell subset sorted from them (not recorded which). The CDR3 here is CASSQDLQLYGYTF. The CDR3 bases are TGTGCCAGCAGCCAAGATCTTCAGTTGTATGGCTACACCTTC.